This T cell receptor beta chain was sequenced in a study of cytomegalovirus exposure and HLA in healthy donors (dated by TCRdb to between 2016 and 2019). For the wider study: In an earlier analysis of approximately 500 of the donors, 250 to 350 Gb of sequence data and 117 million unique TCR beta sequences from 150 million to 200 million T cells were reported. An early release that covered about 600 HLA-typed donors contained about 300 gigabases of sequencing data and 85 million to 100 million unique TCR sequences. Of the 350 to 450 genotyped donors, 80% to 90% were placed in the genetic ancestry cluster associated with self-reported Caucasian donors. The study aimed to test whether cataloging public T cell receptors could reveal signatures of past pathogen exposure. The T cell repertoires of 670 or so subjects were profiled by immunosequencing and related to cytomegalovirus serostatus. In addition to the first cohort of 500 to 850 subjects, a separate validation cohort of 130 or so different subjects was used. To predict cytomegalovirus infection status, the study combined high-throughput TCR immunosequencing, statistical association of individual TCRs with disease status, and machine learning. To study patterns of TCR occurrence, a later analysis re-analyzed previously published TCR beta repertoires from just over 650 donors and added high-resolution HLA genotyping. In the later analysis, no new phenotypic data were used to find candidate immune exposures; instead, reliance was placed on TCR beta sequences and their occurrence across donors. An earlier analysis of about 600 of the donors used high-throughput TCR beta sequencing to judge whether each TCR beta V gene segment behaved as functional or pseudogenic. Alongside the repertoire data, information on donor age, sex, ethnicity and CMV serostatus was compiled. A later genetic analysis took genome-wide SNP genotypes for about three fifths of the roughly 670 donors and used that subset as a discovery cohort. Every discovery cohort repertoire had been produced on one sequencing platform. Both class I and class II loci were covered by HLA typing, at four-digit resolution. Typing coverage varied by locus: 629-630 donors for A, B, C, DRB1 and DQB1; 500 to 550 for DQA1; 606 for DPA1; under 490 for DPB1. Roughly 5 DR-DQ haplotypes were handled as single units for association and clustering because linkage in the cohort was strong. Among 398 genotyped donors of the cohort, an average of 235,054 unique TCR beta nucleotide sequences were sequenced per donor, roughly a sixth of them non-productive. What the research found in general, with its limitations: A further reported finding was that TCR beta sequences accurately predicted the HLA-A and HLA-B alleles for most subjects in the first cohort. HLA typing was unavailable for some donors at each locus, so association tests used only the typed subset. Compared with equally common non-associated chains, HLA-associated TCR beta chains in a later analysis were more clonally expanded and had lower generation probabilities. Assigning TCR associations to individual alleles was difficult when HLA alleles, especially DR and DQ, strongly co-occurred. Only TCR beta chains were sequenced in this cohort, and the absence of alpha or paired-chain data limited detectable features. Correlated functional status among segregating V segments might be attributable to linkage disequilibrium, but an unknown experimental factor could not be ruled out. According to a later genetic analysis, donors in an Asian-associated ancestry cluster had fewer N-insertions in productive TCRs than the roughly 670-donor mean. A group of highly shared sequence variants was considered likely to be a technical artifact of the sequencing pipeline. In a later analysis, several top co-occurrence clusters were reported to appear linked to parvovirus B19, influenza, CMV and Epstein-Barr virus. For the cohort, immune exposure information was limited to CMV serostatus. Broadly in line with IMGT annotations, most TCR beta V segments showed up in productive rearrangements about 87% or about 30% of the time in an earlier analysis of around 600 of the donors. The 87-base-pair reads could not distinguish some IMGT-functional V segments, including TRBV6-2 and TRBV6-3, so those segments were excluded. Cytomegalovirus status was reported to be diagnosed by the classifier with high specificity and sensitivity in both the original and validation cohorts. In vitro tests confirmed that a few of the cytomegalovirus-associated TCR beta chains recognize cytomegalovirus antigens. Roughly 17 rarely observed V segments, including chromosome 9 orphons, were excluded from the earlier analysis of several hundred of the donors because counts were too low. The authors suggested that the approach could potentially be generalized to other disease states and immunological phenotypes. The study gave a list of some 150 TCR beta chains associated with cytomegalovirus. A later analysis associated about 17,000 TCR beta sequences with specific HLA alleles at a false discovery rate of 0.05. Most CMV-associated TCR beta chains appeared to be HLA-restricted in a later analysis, and the HLA associations seemed to be driven largely by CMV exposure. V-gene and J-gene trimming of TCR beta chains was associated with a missense DCLRE1C variant in a later genetic analysis, and the association was replicated in an independent cohort. According to a later analysis, TCR association rates differed among HLA loci, with DRB1 alleles showing the most associated TCRs and HLA-C alleles showing the fewest. Roughly uniform sequencing depth across donors was assumed in presence/absence analyses, although this assumption may not hold. Most TCR sequences were seen in very few donors, while some public TCRs were found in many individuals.

On this clone itself: The antigen it binds to is not known. Base qualities are not provided; no much larger clone lies one nucleotide away.

In total, fewer than 750 healthy bone marrow donors made up the cohort. Cohort members were all nominally healthy when sampled, although unrecorded immune exposures were likely present. The donor tested CMV seropositive, placing the donor among the 290 or so seropositive members of the cohort. Every donor gave a peripheral blood sample, and the peripheral blood mononuclear cells from that sample were used for TCR beta sequencing. The Qiagen DNeasy Blood Extraction Kit was used to extract genomic DNA from the blood cell samples. Library method: the immunoSEQ multiplex PCR assay. For the multiplex PCR, a mixture combining 60 forward primers for TCR Vbeta segments and 13 reverse primers for TCR Jbeta segments was used. The CDR3 region of rearranged TCR beta genes was amplified from genomic DNA by a multiplex PCR assay. The Illumina HiSeq System was used to sequence the amplified TCR beta libraries as 87-base-pair reads. The study's processing was this. A later analysis tallied around 87 million unique TCR beta chains across the 700 or so repertoires, and about 12 million of those chains were shared by two or more donors. Raw reads were error-corrected and collapsed into unique sequences by a nearest-neighbor algorithm in which closely related sequences were merged to remove PCR and sequencing errors. CDR3 sequences were aligned to IMGT reference sequences to assign V, D and J gene segments. For a sequence to be retained, at least a six-nucleotide match to both a V gene segment and a J gene segment was required. A rearrangement was called productive if the CDR3 had no stop codons and remained in frame with V and J, and every other rearrangement was called non-productive. CDR3 was defined by IMGT convention, running from the second conserved V-encoded cysteine to the conserved J-encoded phenylalanine. The earlier analysis of about 590 of the donors excluded sequences that lacked an unambiguous match to a single V gene segment. An earlier analysis of several hundred of the donors called V segments functional above 56.7% productive rearrangements and segregating when the between-donor standard deviation exceeded 5%. To diagnose cytomegalovirus status from the catalog of TCR beta chain sequences, a statistical classification framework was built. In a later analysis, V and J genes were assigned by comparing TCR nucleotide sequences against IMGT/GENE-DB human TR gene sequences. In a later analysis, CDR3 sequences and most-parsimonious VDJ recombination scenarios were assigned using the TCRdist pipeline. In a later analysis, each TCR beta chain was defined by its CDR3 amino acid sequence together with its V-gene family, and reads lacking a unique V-gene family were excluded. To address suspected cross-contamination and a sequencing artifact, a later analysis removed some 620 highly shared, low-generation-probability nucleotide sequences. In a later analysis, a clonal expansion index for each public chain was calculated from normalized within-repertoire ranks of inferred template counts. In a later analysis, generation probabilities were computed using a VDJ recombination model fitted to out-of-frame rearrangements, and the results were checked against IGoR. In a later analysis, TCR-TCR, TCR-HLA and TCR-CMV co-occurrence was scored with hypergeometric tests, and a repertoire-size bias correction was applied to TCR pairs. A later analysis estimated false discovery rates by permuting HLA or CMV assignments 20 times. In a later analysis, co-occurring TCRs were grouped using DBSCAN, with TCRdist sequence similarity added in when clustering inside HLA-allele-positive subsets. Repertoires with fewer than 30,000 or more than 120,000 public chains were left out of co-occurrence clustering, as were about 5 repertoires with anomalous nucleotide sharing. TCRdb provides this immuneACCESS table in a form limited to in-frame rearrangements. Some clones are lacking; in checked studies, under half of them reflect an unresolved V gene, and why the rest are absent is not known. Clone size and the V and J calls come from that table; the DNA yielded D and trimming. The sample table records almost 200,000 clones; about four fifths of these occur just once. Approximately 0.4% of the sample lies in the top ten.

V and J are truncated by 7 bases and 6 bases respectively, leaving an intervening sequence of 16 bases. For CDR1 and CDR2, the germline V gene lists SQVTM and ANQGSEA. The cysteine opens and the phenylalanine closes a CDR3 of 13 amino acids. CDR3 DNA only is kept here, 39 bases in frame from base 1. Recombination connected TRBV29-1 to TRBJ1-5, with the identity of the D gene unclear. The sequence derives from a male donor in good health and CMV-seropositive. The sequencing input was PBMCs. The CDR3 here reads CSAAGGAGQPQHF. The nucleotide sequence is given as TGCAGCGCTGCCGGAGGCGCCGGTCAGCCCCAGCATTTT.